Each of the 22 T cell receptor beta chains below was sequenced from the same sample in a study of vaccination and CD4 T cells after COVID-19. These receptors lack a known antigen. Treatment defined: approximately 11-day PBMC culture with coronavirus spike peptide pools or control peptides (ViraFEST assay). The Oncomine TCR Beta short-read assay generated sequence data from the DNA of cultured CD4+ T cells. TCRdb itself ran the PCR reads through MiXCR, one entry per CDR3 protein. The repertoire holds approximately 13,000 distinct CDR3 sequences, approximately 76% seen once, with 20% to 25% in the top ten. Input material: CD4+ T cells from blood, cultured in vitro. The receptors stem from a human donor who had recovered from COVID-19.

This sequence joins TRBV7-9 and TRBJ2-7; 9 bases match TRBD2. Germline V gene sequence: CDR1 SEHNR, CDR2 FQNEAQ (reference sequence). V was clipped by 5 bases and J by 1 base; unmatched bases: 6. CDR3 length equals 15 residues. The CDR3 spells CASSLGAGGSYEQYF. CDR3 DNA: TGTGCCAGCAGCCTGGGGGCGGGAGGGTCCTACGAGCAGTACTTC.

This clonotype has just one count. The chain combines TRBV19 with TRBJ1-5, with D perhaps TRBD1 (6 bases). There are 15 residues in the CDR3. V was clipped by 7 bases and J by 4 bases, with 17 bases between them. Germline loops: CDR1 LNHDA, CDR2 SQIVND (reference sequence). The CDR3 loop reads CASNLGGGRNQPQHF. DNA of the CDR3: TGTGCCAGTAACCTAGGCGGGGGGCGGAATCAGCCCCAGCATTTT.

The CDR3 nucleotides are TGTGCCAGCAGCTGGGGGTCAAGTAGCAATCAGCCCCAGCATTTT. Translation: CASSWGSSSNQPQHF. The chain employs TRBV7-2 and TRBJ1-5; perhaps TRBD1 as D (5 bases). The CDR3 extends over 15 amino acids. Between the trimmed V and J ends, which lost 4 bases and 0 bases, there was a span of 10 bases. The V gene's germline CDR1 is SGHTA and CDR2 FQGNSA.

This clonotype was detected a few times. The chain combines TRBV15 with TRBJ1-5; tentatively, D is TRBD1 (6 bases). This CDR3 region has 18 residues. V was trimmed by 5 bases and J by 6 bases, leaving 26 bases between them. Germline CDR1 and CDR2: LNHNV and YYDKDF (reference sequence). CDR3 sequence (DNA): TGTGCCACCAGCTTTCGGGTGGGGGGCCCTGCTGGCGGTCAGCCCCAGCATTTT. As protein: CATSFRVGGPAGGQPQHF.

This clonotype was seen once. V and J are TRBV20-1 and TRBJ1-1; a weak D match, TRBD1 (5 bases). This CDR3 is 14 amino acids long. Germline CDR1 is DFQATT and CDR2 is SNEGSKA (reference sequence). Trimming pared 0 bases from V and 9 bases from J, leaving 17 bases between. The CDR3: CSARDRGEGPKAFF. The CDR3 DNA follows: TGCAGTGCTAGAGACCGGGGGGAGGGGCCAAAAGCTTTCTTT.

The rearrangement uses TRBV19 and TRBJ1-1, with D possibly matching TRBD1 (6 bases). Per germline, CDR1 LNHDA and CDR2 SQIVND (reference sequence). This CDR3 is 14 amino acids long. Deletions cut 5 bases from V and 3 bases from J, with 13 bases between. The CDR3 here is CASSGGVGDTEAFF. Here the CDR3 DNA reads TGTGCCAGTAGTGGGGGCGTCGGGGACACTGAAGCTTTCTTT.

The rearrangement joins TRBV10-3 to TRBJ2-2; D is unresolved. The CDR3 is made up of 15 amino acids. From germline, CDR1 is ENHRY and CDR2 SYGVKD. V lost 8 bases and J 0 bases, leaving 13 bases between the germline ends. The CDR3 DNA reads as TGTGCCATCGGTCGAGAGACAACGAACACCGGGGAGCTGTTTTTT. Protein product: CAIGRETTNTGELFF.

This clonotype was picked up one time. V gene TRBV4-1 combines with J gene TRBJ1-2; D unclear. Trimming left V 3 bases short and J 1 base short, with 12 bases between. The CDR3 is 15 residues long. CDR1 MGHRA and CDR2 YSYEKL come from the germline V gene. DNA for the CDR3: TGCGCCAGCAGCCAGGACCATGGTCGTAACTATGGCTACACCTTC. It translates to CASSQDHGRNYGYTF.

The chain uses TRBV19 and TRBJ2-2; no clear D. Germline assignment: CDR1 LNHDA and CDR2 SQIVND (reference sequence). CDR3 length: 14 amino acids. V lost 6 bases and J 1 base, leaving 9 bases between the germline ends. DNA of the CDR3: TGTGCCAGTAGGATATCGCAGAACACCGGGGAGCTGTTTTTT. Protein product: CASRISQNTGELFF. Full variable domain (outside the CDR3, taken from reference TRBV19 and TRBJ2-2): DGGITQSPKYLFRKEGQNVTLSCEQNLNHDAMYWYRQDPGQGLRLIYYSQIVNDFQKGDIAEGYSVSREKKESFPLTVTSAQKNPTAFYLCASRISQNTGELFFGEGSRLTVL.

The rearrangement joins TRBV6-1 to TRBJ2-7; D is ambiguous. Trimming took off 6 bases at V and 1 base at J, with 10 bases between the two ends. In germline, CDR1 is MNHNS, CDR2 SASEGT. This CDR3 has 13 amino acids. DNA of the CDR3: TGTGCCAGCAGCTTCGCTCCATCCTACGAGCAGTACTTC. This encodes CASSFAPSYEQYF.

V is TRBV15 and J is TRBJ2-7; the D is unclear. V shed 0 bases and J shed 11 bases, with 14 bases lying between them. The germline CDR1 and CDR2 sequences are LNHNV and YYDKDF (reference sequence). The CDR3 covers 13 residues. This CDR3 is CATSRDLGDLKYF. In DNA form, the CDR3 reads TGTGCCACCAGCAGAGATTTAGGCGATCTCAAGTACTTC.

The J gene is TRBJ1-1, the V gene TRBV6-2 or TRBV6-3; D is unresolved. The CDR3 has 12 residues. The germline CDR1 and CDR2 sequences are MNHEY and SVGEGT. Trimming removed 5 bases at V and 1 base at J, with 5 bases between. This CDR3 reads CASSPWNTEAFF. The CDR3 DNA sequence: TGTGCCAGCAGTCCCTGGAACACTGAAGCTTTCTTT.

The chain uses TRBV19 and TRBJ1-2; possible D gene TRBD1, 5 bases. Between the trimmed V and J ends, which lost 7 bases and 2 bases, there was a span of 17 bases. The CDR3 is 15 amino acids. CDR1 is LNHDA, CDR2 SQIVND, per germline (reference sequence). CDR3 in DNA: TGTGCCAGTAATTCGGGGCAGAAGATAAACTATGGCTACACCTTC. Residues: CASNSGQKINYGYTF.

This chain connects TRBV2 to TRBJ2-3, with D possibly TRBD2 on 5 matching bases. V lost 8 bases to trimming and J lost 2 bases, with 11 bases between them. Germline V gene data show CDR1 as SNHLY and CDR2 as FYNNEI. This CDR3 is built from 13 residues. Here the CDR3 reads CASVDYNTDTQYF. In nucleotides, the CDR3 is TGTGCCAGCGTCGACTATAACACAGATACGCAGTATTTT.

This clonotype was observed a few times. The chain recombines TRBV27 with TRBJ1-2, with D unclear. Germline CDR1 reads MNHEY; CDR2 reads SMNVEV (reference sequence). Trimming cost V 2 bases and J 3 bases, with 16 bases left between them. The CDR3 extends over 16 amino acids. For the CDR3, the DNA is TGTGCCAGCAGTTTACTGGCACCAACGCGGGACTATGGCTACACCTTC. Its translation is CASSLLAPTRDYGYTF.

CDR3 sequence: CASSLSIRGGAFF. In DNA, the CDR3 is TGTGCCAGCAGTTTATCGATCAGGGGAGGGGCTTTCTTT. The chain carries TRBV27 and TRBJ1-1; TRBD1 is a possible D gene (6 bases). Germline V gene lookup returns CDR1 MNHEY and CDR2 SMNVEV (reference sequence). Trimming took off 0 bases at V and 11 bases at J, with 13 bases between the two ends. This CDR3 comprises 13 residues.

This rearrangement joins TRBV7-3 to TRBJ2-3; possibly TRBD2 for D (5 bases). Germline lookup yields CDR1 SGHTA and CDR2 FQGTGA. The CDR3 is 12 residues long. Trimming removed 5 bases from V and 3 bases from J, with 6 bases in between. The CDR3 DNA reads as TGTGCCAGCAGCCCGGGAACAGATACGCAGTATTTT. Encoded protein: CASSPGTDTQYF.

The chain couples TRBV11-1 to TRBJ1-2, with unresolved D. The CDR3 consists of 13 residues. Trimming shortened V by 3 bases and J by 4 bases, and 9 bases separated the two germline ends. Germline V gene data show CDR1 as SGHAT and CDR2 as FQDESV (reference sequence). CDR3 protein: CASSFDGSYGYTF. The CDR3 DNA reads TGTGCCAGCAGCTTCGACGGCTCCTATGGCTACACCTTC. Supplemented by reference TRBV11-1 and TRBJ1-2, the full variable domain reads EAEVAQSPRYKITEKSQAVAFWCDPISGHATLYWYRQILGQGPELLVQFQDESVVDDSQLPKDRFSAERLKGVDSTLKIQPAELGDSAMYLCASSFDGSYGYTFGSGTRLTVV.

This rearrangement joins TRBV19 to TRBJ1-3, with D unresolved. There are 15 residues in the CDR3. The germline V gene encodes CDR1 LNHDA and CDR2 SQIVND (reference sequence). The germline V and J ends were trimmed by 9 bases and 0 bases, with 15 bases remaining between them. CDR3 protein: CASNIPGISGNTIYF. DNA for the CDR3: TGTGCCAGCAACATTCCTGGGATCTCTGGAAACACCATATATTTT.

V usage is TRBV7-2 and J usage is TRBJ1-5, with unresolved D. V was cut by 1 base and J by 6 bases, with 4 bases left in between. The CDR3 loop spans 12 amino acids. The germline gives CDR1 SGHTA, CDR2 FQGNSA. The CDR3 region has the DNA TGTGCCAGCAGCTTAGATCGTCAGCCCCAGCATTTT. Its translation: CASSLDRQPQHF.

The CDR3 loop is CASSLPTGRGYTF. CDR3 sequence (DNA): TGTGCCAGCAGTTTACCCACAGGGAGGGGCTACACCTTC. The V call is TRBV27, the J call TRBJ1-2; D is perhaps TRBD1 (6 bases). The ends were cut back, 2 bases at V and 8 bases at J, with 12 bases in the middle. Germline lookup yields CDR1 MNHEY and CDR2 SMNVEV (reference sequence). The CDR3 has 13 amino acids.

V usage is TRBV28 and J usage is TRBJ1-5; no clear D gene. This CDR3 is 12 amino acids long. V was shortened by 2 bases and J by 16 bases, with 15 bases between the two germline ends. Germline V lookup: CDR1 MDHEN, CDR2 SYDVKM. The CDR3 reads CASSLREGVRHF. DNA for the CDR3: TGTGCCAGCAGTTTAAGGGAAGGAGTTCGACATTTT.